This T cell receptor (beta chain) was retrieved from a study of T cell responses to AZD1222 COVID-19 vaccine. Study results and limitations: Two AZD1222 administrations were followed by greater Spike-specific TCR breadth and depth. Repertoire sampling was restricted to post-peak T cell response timepoints. Unmutated variant regions are reportedly targeted by nearly half of spike-specific TCRs. Only 5 or 6 AZD1222 recipients tested seropositive at baseline.

Turning to this clone: The antigen is unknown.

TCRdb keeps only in-frame clones here, not all; method: immunoSEQ multiplex PCR. The table has more than 85,000 clones, nearly 90% seen once. V lost 5 bases to trimming and J lost 0 bases, with 11 bases between them. The CDR3 spans 15 residues. The germline V gene encodes CDR1 SEHNR and CDR2 FQNEAQ (reference sequence). This specimen was peripheral blood, taken 28 days after the second AZD1222 dose. This sequence joins TRBV7-9 and TRBJ1-5; TRBD1 might be the D (5 bases). The source of this sequence is an adult who received the AZD1222 COVID-19 vaccine. The CDR3 loop is CASSNNRSSNQPQHF. CDR3 in DNA: TGTGCCAGCAGCAACAACAGGAGTAGCAATCAGCCCCAGCATTTT. The full variable domain, completed using reference TRBV7-9 and TRBJ1-5, is DTGVSQNPRHKITKRGQNVTFRCDPISEHNRLYWYRQTLGQGPEFLTYFQNEAQLEKSRLLSDRFSAERPKGSFSTLEIQRTEQGDSAMYLCASSNNRSSNQPQHFGDGTRLSIL.